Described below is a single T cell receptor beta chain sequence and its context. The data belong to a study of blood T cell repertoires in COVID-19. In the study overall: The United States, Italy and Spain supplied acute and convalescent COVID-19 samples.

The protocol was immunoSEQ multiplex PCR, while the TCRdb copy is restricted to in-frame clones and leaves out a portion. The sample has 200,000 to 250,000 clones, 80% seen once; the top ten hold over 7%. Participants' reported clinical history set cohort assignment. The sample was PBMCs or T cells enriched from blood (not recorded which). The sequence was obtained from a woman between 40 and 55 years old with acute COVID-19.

The CDR3 nucleotides are TGTGCCAGCAGCTTAGGAAGCGCAGATACGCAGTATTTT. Translation: CASSLGSADTQYF. The rearrangement links TRBV11-2 to TRBJ2-3, with no clear D. There are 13 residues in the CDR3. Deletions cut 1 base from V and 4 bases from J, with 6 bases between. CDR1 is SGHAT and CDR2 is FQNNGV in the germline V gene.